A single sample gave rise to the 12 T cell receptor beta chains below, sequenced in a study of hypomethylating agent response in myelodysplastic syndrome. Using immunoSEQ multiplex PCR, the repertoire was profiled, and TCRdb retains in-frame clones only, with some absent. The sample records under 4,000 clones, 82% being singletons. The material was bone marrow, obtained before or after starting hypomethylating agent treatment for myelodysplastic syndrome (not recorded which). The receptor set was obtained from a human donor with myelodysplastic syndrome.

V and J are TRBV4-3 and TRBJ2-1; no definite D call. Per the germline V gene, CDR1 is LGHNA and CDR2 is YSLEER. Trimming shortened V by 0 bases and J by 4 bases, and 4 bases separated the two germline ends. CDR3 length equals 13 residues. This CDR3 is CASSQDLYNEQFF. CDR3 coding DNA: TGCGCCAGCAGCCAAGATCTGTACAATGAGCAGTTCTTC.

This chain uses TRBV6-4 with TRBJ1-1; D remains unclear. Germline V gives CDR1 MRHNA, CDR2 SNTAGT. Trimming shortened V by 2 bases and J by 1 base, and 5 bases separated the two germline ends. The CDR3 is 13 residues long. The CDR3 sequence is CASSDRENTEAFF. CDR3 DNA: TGTGCCAGCAGTGACCGGGAGAACACTGAAGCTTTCTTT.

In regard to this clone: This may arise from a read error, as a much more abundant clone is one base away. The rearrangement uses TRBV10-2 and TRBJ1-1; D ambiguous. The germline V gene encodes CDR1 WSHSY and CDR2 SAAADI. The CDR3 contains 15 residues. The CDR3 nucleotides are TGCGCCAGCAGTGAGTGGTCCACCATAGGCACTGAAACTTTCTTT. Translating gives CASSEWSTIGTETFF.

The chain uses TRBV5-8 and TRBJ1-5; TRBD1 aligns across 10 bases. The CDR3 runs to 18 residues. Germline CDR1 and CDR2: SGHTS and YDEGEE. The V and J ends lost 5 bases and 4 bases, in that order; junction bases with no gene match: 15. CDR3 in amino acids: CASSQGWGGQGVNQPQHF. The CDR3 nucleotides read TGTGCCAGCAGTCAAGGTTGGGGCGGACAGGGGGTTAATCAGCCCCAGCATTTT.

V gene TRBV10-3 combines with J gene TRBJ2-1, with D perhaps matching TRBD2 (5 bases). The CDR3 has 14 amino acids. Trimming took 0 bases from V and 10 from J, leaving 13 bases between them. Germline CDR1 reads ENHRY; CDR2 reads SYGVKD. The CDR3 loop reads CAISESFEGSEQFF. CDR3 coding DNA: TGTGCCATCAGTGAGTCCTTTGAGGGATCCGAGCAGTTCTTC.

This clone was seen only once. CDR3 sequence: CASSYVGVQLNTEAFF. The CDR3 region has the DNA TGTGCCAGCAGTTACGTAGGGGTCCAATTGAACACTGAAGCTTTCTTT. The chain combines TRBV6-5 with TRBJ1-1, with a weak D call TRBD1 (5 bases). The CDR3 length is 16 residues. V lost 2 bases, J lost 0 bases, and 13 bases lay in between. The germline V gene has CDR1 MNHEY and CDR2 SVGAGI.

This clone was detected only a few times. This sequence joins TRBV28 and TRBJ1-2; TRBD1 matches 7 bases. The trim removed 8 bases at V and 2 bases at J, leaving 5 bases unmatched. The CDR3 totals 13 residues. Germline loops: CDR1 MDHEN, CDR2 SYDVKM. For the CDR3, the DNA is TGTGCCAGCGGCCTGACAGGGAACTATGGCTACACCTTC. Its protein is CASGLTGNYGYTF.

The chain links TRBV6-5 to TRBJ2-7, with D possibly TRBD1 on 6 matching bases. The CDR3 spans 11 residues. Germline CDR1 reads MNHEY; CDR2 reads SVGAGI. Deletions cut 1 base from V and 12 bases from J, with 10 bases between. The CDR3 sequence: CASSYLGHPYF. The DNA of the CDR3 is TGTGCCAGCAGTTACTTGGGACATCCGTACTTC.

V is TRBV5-1 and J is TRBJ2-2; 8 bases match TRBD2. The CDR3 length is 15 residues. The germline gives CDR1 SGHRS, CDR2 YFSETQ. J gave up 4 bases and V 4 bases, and 6 bases lay outside the gene matches. CDR3 sequence (DNA): TGCGCCAGCAGCCCGGGGGGGGGTCCCACCGGGGAGCTGTTTTTT. Protein sequence: CASSPGGGPTGELFF. The whole variable domain, filled in from reference TRBV5-1 and TRBJ2-2, reads KAGVTQTPRYLIKTRGQQVTLSCSPISGHRSVSWYQQTPGQGLQFLFEYFSETQRNKGNFPGRFSGRQFSNSRSEMNVSTLELGDSALYLCASSPGGGPTGELFFGEGSRLTVL.

The chain is built from TRBV7-3 and TRBJ2-5, with 7 bases aligning to TRBD1. This CDR3 spans 15 amino acids. Germline assignment: CDR1 SGHTA and CDR2 FQGTGA. V was clipped by 8 bases and J by 1 base; unmatched bases: 10. CDR3 amino acids: CASASSRGIQETQYF. DNA for the CDR3: TGTGCCAGCGCCTCTTCCAGGGGGATCCAAGAGACCCAGTACTTC.

The chain carries TRBV5-1 and TRBJ2-7, with TRBD1 as a possible D gene (6 bases). The V gene's germline CDR1 is SGHRS and CDR2 YFSETQ. This CDR3 has 13 residues. Between the trimmed V and J ends, which lost 2 bases and 4 bases, there was a span of 10 bases. The CDR3, as DNA: TGCGCCAGCAGCTTAGGACAGCAGTACGAGCAGTACTTC. Translation gives CASSLGQQYEQYF.

The chain employs TRBV27 and TRBJ1-5, with 7 positions matching TRBD1. The CDR3 totals 15 residues. V was pared by 1 base and J by 3 bases, with 3 bases of the junction left unmatched. Germline V gene lookup returns CDR1 MNHEY and CDR2 SMNVEV (reference sequence). CDR3 amino acids: CASSLYGTVNQPQHF. The CDR3 DNA reads TGTGCCAGCAGTTTATACGGGACAGTCAATCAGCCCCAGCATTTT.